Each of the 15 T cell receptor beta chains below was sequenced from the same sample in a study of regulatory T cells in long-lasting Graves disease. Time point described: newly diagnosed GD, antithyroid drugs for less than 3 months. Isolated PBMC RNA provided the starting material for the TCR library. Construction of TCR beta libraries relied on iRepertoire HTBI primers and on Arm-PCR targeting CDR3 regions. TCRdb itself ran the multiplex PCR reads through MiXCR, one entry per CDR3 protein. The table shows some 500,000 distinct CDR3 sequences, with about 13% occurring only once. These sequences were also reported in another study, on T cells in Graves' hyperthyroidism and ophthalmopathy.

The material sequenced was peripheral blood mononuclear cells (PBMCs), taken at new diagnosis, from a patient treated with antithyroid drugs. Every receptor here comes from a man aged 30-40 years with Graves disease.

The CDR3 reads CASSFYGTATYEQYF. The CDR3 DNA is TGTGCCAGCAGCTTTTACGGGACAGCCACCTACGAGCAGTACTTC. The J gene is TRBJ2-7, the V gene TRBV11-2, with 7 bases identical to TRBD1. The CDR3 is 15 residues long. V shed 3 bases, J shed 2 bases, and the junction held 7 bases outside the gene matches. Germline-derived CDR1 and CDR2 are SGHAT and FQNNGV.

This clonotype was observed a few times. The CDR3 end shows no conserved phenylalanine or tryptophan, and so a read error is likely. The CDR3 region is CSARVPGVNSPLHL. The CDR3 region has the DNA TGCAGTGCTAGAGTCCCGGGGGTGAATTCACCCCTCCACCTT. The V call is TRBV20-1, the J call TRBJ1-6; a possible D gene is TRBD1 (5 bases). Germline V gene sequence: CDR1 DFQATT, CDR2 SNEGSKA (reference sequence). The CDR3 has 14 residues. V lost 1 base to trimming and J lost 7 bases, with 11 bases between them.

This rearrangement joins TRBV11-2 to TRBJ2-1, with D unresolved. The germline CDR1 and CDR2 sequences are SGHAT and FQNNGV. V lost 5 bases, J lost 7 bases, and 9 bases lay in between. The CDR3 has 12 residues. The DNA for the CDR3 is TGTGCCAGCAGCGACCGTCAGAATGAGCAGTTCTTC. Residues: CASSDRQNEQFF.

V is TRBV11-2 and J is TRBJ1-2, with 8 bases identical to TRBD1. V lost 2 bases and J lost 4; bases outside the gene matches: 6. The CDR3 length is 15 residues. CDR1 is SGHAT and CDR2 is FQNNGV in the germline V gene. The CDR3 DNA follows: TGTGCCAGCAGCTTAACGACAGGGGCGGTCTATGGCTACACCTTC. Translation: CASSLTTGAVYGYTF. Drawing the rest from reference TRBV11-2 and TRBJ1-2, the complete variable domain is EAGVAQSPRYKIIEKRQSVAFWCNPISGHATLYWYQQILGQGPKLLIQFQNNGVVDDSQLPKDRFSAERLKGVDSTLKIQPAKLEDSAVYLCASSLTTGAVYGYTFGSGTRLTVV.

There are a few counts of this clonotype. This chain connects TRBV7-8 to TRBJ2-7, with 8 positions matching TRBD2. V gave up 3 bases and J gave up 6 bases; unmatched junction bases: 10. Germline CDR1 and CDR2: SGHVS and FQNEAQ. CDR3 length: 15 amino acids. Written as DNA, the CDR3 is TGTGCCAGCAGCTTTGGCCGGGGGGGGGGTGGCGAGCAGTACTTC. This translates into CASSFGRGGGGEQYF.

The table lists this clonotype with a count of one. The CDR3 is CASSYVSGTGNEKLFF. As DNA, the CDR3 is TGTGCCAGCAGTTACGTTTCCGGGACAGGCAATGAAAAACTGTTTTTT. The V and J genes are TRBV6-5 and TRBJ1-4; 8 bases fit TRBD1. Unmatched junction bases numbered 7, after V lost 2 bases and J lost 5 bases. Germline values: CDR1 MNHEY, CDR2 SVGAGI. The CDR3 runs 16 residues.

This clonotype came up many times. The chain carries TRBV15 and TRBJ2-1, with 16 bases lining up with TRBD2. The CDR3 extends over 19 amino acids. Germline values: CDR1 LNHNV, CDR2 YYDKDF (reference sequence). J lost 6 bases, V lost 0 bases, and 8 bases had no gene match. The CDR3 region is CATSRDKGLAGGPGNEQFF. CDR3 DNA sequence: TGTGCCACCAGCAGAGATAAGGGACTAGCGGGAGGGCCGGGCAATGAGCAGTTCTTC.

There are a few counts of this clonotype. The V gene is TRBV6-1, the J gene TRBJ2-1; 12 bases are a match to TRBD2. CDR1 and CDR2 from the germline V gene are MNHNS and SASEGT. Unmatched junction bases numbered 5, after V lost 4 bases and J lost 4 bases. CDR3 length: 16 residues. The CDR3 reads CASSALAGGPYNEQFF. The CDR3 DNA reads TGTGCCAGCAGTGCTCTAGCGGGAGGGCCGTACAATGAGCAGTTCTTC.

This clonotype was observed many times. The genes are TRBV27 and TRBJ1-6; D is unclear. With 8 bases removed from V and 5 bases from J, the gap between germline ends came to 7 bases. The V gene's germline CDR1 is MNHEY and CDR2 SMNVEV (reference sequence). The CDR3 length is 12 residues. CDR3 protein: CASRQNNSPLHF. The CDR3 nucleotides read TGTGCCAGCCGTCAGAATAATTCACCCCTCCACTTT.

In its sample, this clonotype was seen many times. J is TRBJ2-5 and V is TRBV14; tentatively, D is TRBD1 (5 bases). The CDR3 extends over 12 amino acids. The V gene lost 3 bases and the J gene lost 7 bases, with 9 bases spanning the gap. Germline V gene sequence: CDR1 SGHDN, CDR2 FVKESK. The CDR3 coding sequence is TGTGCCAGCAGCCACCTCACAGGGACCCAGTACTTC. Protein product: CASSHLTGTQYF. The complete variable domain, with remaining parts taken from reference TRBV14 and TRBJ2-5, reads EAGVTQFPSHSVIEKGQTVTLRCDPISGHDNLYWYRRVMGKEIKFLLHFVKESKQDESGMPNNRFLAERTGGTYSTLKVQPAELEDSGVYFCASSHLTGTQYFGPGTRLLVL.

This clonotype was observed many times. The genes are TRBV7-6 and TRBJ1-2; the D gene is possibly TRBD1 (6 bases). Germline-derived CDR1 and CDR2 are SGHVS and FNYEAQ. This CDR3 is 14 amino acids long. V lost 0 bases and J lost 6, with 11 bases in between. This CDR3 is CASSLAQGRDGYTF. The CDR3 coding sequence is TGTGCCAGCAGCTTAGCGCAGGGGCGCGATGGCTACACCTTC.

This clonotype was counted many times. The chain couples TRBV27 to TRBJ1-2; weak D call: TRBD1 (6 bases). The CDR3 sequence is 17 residues long. V was shortened by 2 bases and J by 1 base, with 17 bases between the two germline ends. Germline-derived CDR1 and CDR2 are MNHEY and SMNVEV (reference sequence). CDR3 DNA: TGTGCCAGCAGTTTAAGGCGACCTGGACAGCTTAACTATGGCTACACCTTC. Protein sequence: CASSLRRPGQLNYGYTF.

This clonotype was counted ten times or more. This sequence joins TRBV20-1 and TRBJ2-1; D is possibly TRBD1 or TRBD2 (5 bases each). Germline CDR1 DFQATT, CDR2 SNEGSKA (reference sequence). The CDR3 length is 13 residues. The V end was cut by 3 bases, the J end by 4 bases, with 10 bases between. In nucleotides, the CDR3 is TGCAGTGCTAGCCCCTGGGGGTACAATGAGCAGTTCTTC. It specifies CSASPWGYNEQFF.

CDR3 sequence: CASSRGGTSGHNEQFF. The CDR3 nucleotides read TGTGCCAGCAGTCGGGGCGGGACTAGCGGTCACAATGAGCAGTTCTTC. The chain joins TRBV6-1 to TRBJ2-1; 11 bases line up with TRBD2. The ends lost 5 bases at V and 5 bases at J; junction bases unmatched: 8. From germline, CDR1 is MNHNS and CDR2 SASEGT. This CDR3 has 16 amino acids.

There are many counts of this clonotype. The chain has TRBV12-3 or TRBV12-4 and TRBJ2-1; 7 bases are a match to TRBD2. This CDR3 has 17 residues. Germline trimming cut 6 bases from V and 5 bases from J; bases unmatched to any gene: 16. The CDR3 reads CASSFAGTTGIHNEQFF. The DNA for the CDR3 is TGTGCCAGCAGCTTCGCCGGGACTACGGGAATACACAATGAGCAGTTCTTC.